What follows is one T cell receptor (beta chain) and its context. Trimming took off 1 base at V and 3 bases at J, with 10 bases between the two ends. Germline V gene lookup returns CDR1 LGHNA and CDR2 YSLEER. The CDR3 runs to 14 residues. The source of the sample is a study of blood T cell repertoires in COVID-19. Overall study context: COVID-19 samples from acute and convalescent phases originated in the United States, Italy and Spain. PBMCs, B-cell-depleted T cells, or T cells were the source of the cDNA or gDNA that made up the material.

In the original workflow: The authors estimated nucleated cell counts from reference gene primer amplification. Clones were sequenced by immunoSEQ multiplex PCR, and TCRdb holds only the in-frame ones, with some missing. The D gene and trimming were derived from the DNA, and the V and J assignments and clone size from that table. The table has around 55,000 clones, about 87% seen once; the top ten hold approximately 1.5%. This clonotype was obtained from a man aged 55-75 years with acute or convalescent COVID-19. The sample consisted of peripheral blood. The chain has TRBV4-3 and TRBJ2-7, with D possibly matching TRBD1 (5 bases). As DNA, the CDR3 is TGCGCCAGCAGCCAAGCTGGCAGGGACTACGAGCAGTACTTC. Amino acids: CASSQAGRDYEQYF.